Shown below are 2 T cell receptor beta chains from a single sample sequenced in a study of tumor-infiltrating lymphocytes in primary liver carcinoma. The input was around 530 ng total RNA; TCR beta cDNA was made from it with a constant-region primer. TCR beta libraries came from three nested multiplex PCR rounds using slightly modified ARM-PCR. Researchers ran the first two PCR rounds for approximately 10 cycles each with TRBV1-TRBV30 forward primers and a C-beta reverse primer. Using its own MiXCR run on the multiplex PCR reads, TCRdb lists one record per CDR3 protein. The sample carries 250,000 to 350,000 distinct CDR3 sequences, around three fifths recorded once. Out of unsorted whole blood came the blood RNA, and germline DNA was extracted as well. The sample taken for sequencing was peripheral blood. Source of these receptors: a woman aged 25-40 years with primary liver carcinoma and hepatitis B virus infection.

This clonotype has a count of ten or more. CDR3 loop: CAITPDWGSPLHF. CDR3 coding DNA: TGTGCCATCACCCCCGATTGGGGGTCACCCCTCCACTTT. The chain has TRBV10-3 and TRBJ1-6; possible D gene TRBD1, 5 bases. The CDR3 is 13 residues long. Looked up from germline, CDR1 is ENHRY and CDR2 is SYGVKD. V was trimmed by 7 bases and J by 10 bases, leaving 14 bases between them.

About this clonotype: A much larger clone sits a single nucleotide away, making a read error possible. This chain links TRBV4-3 with TRBJ2-1; TRBD2 matches 9 bases. This CDR3 is 15 amino acids long. Germline values: CDR1 LGHNA, CDR2 YSLEER. The CDR3 sequence: CAGSLNSGSGNEQFF. As DNA, the CDR3 is TGCGCCGGCAGCCTCAATAGCGGGAGTGGCAATGAGCAGTTCTTC.